What follows describes a single TCR beta chain. Each CDR3 protein gets one entry after TCRdb re-called the RT-PCR reads with MiXCR. The sample shows about 680,000 distinct CDR3 sequences, 14% of them seen only once. CDR3 size: 16 residues. The V gene's germline CDR1 is MNHNS and CDR2 SASEGT. The V gene end was trimmed by 3 bases and the J gene end by 8 bases; junction bases not matched to a gene: 13. Sample: memory CD4+ T cells from blood. The receptor was derived from a female donor in good health, serving as a healthy control. The chain links TRBV6-1 to TRBJ2-1, with 7 positions matching TRBD2. The CDR3, as DNA: TGTGCCAGCAGTGACATCCCGACTAGCCGAATCCATGAGCAGTTCTTC. As protein: CASSDIPTSRIHEQFF.